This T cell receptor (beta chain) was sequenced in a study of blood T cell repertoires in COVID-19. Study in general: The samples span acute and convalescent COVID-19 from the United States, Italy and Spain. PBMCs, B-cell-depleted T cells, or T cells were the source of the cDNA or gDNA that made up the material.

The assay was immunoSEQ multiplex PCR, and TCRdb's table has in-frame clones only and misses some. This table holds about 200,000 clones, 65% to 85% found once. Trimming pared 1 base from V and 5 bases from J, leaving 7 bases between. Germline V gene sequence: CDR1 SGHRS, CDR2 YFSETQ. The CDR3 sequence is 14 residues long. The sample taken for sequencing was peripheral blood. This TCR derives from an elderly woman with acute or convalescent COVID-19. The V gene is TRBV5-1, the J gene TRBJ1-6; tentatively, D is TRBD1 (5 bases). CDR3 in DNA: TGCGCCAGCAGCTTGCGACAGAATAATTCACCCCTCCACTTT. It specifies CASSLRQNNSPLHF.